A selection of T cell receptor beta chains follows, all from one sample in a study of persistence of HIV-infected CD4 T cells. No antigens are known for them. TCRdb's table, derived via immunoSEQ multiplex PCR, lists solely in-frame clones and lacks some. Here the sample spans roughly 35,000 clones, roughly 87% being singletons. This sample comprised CD4+ T cells sorted from PBMCs after approximately 19-hour stimulation, obtained from a patient who received antiretroviral therapy. These receptors all stem from an adult man with HIV who was CMV-seropositive. Both conserved end residues are part of each CDR3. The D gene is left open where the match is weak. A clone size is listed for some rows: how often the clone was seen (once, few, many), or a class if it is expanded.

V	D	J	size	DNA	CDR3
TRBV30	NA	TRBJ1-2	NA	TGTGCCTGGAAGGGAGGTGGAGGGGGGGGCTACACCTTC	CAWKGGGGGGYTF
TRBV6-5	TRBD1	TRBJ1-1	once	TGTGCCAGCAGTTACTCGGACAGGGCGAACACTGAAGCTTTCTTT	CASSYSDRANTEAFF
TRBV10-2	NA	TRBJ1-1	NA	TGCGCCAGCAGGGGGAGGGGTGGCACTGAAGCTTTCTTT	CASRGRGGTEAFF
TRBV10-3	NA	TRBJ1-1	NA	TGTGCCATCTCGGGCGGACAAAACACTGAAGCTTTCTTT	CAISGGQNTEAFF
TRBV6-4	NA	TRBJ1-6	NA	TGTGCCAGCAGTGACTCTTATAATTCACCCCTCCACTTT	CASSDSYNSPLHF
TRBV28	NA	TRBJ2-7	few	TGTGCCAGCAGTTTAGGCAGGGGCCCCTACGAGCAGTACTTC	CASSLGRGPYEQYF
TRBV30	NA	TRBJ1-2	NA	TGTGCCTGGAGTGTAAACCTGAGGGGCTACACCTTC	CAWSVNLRGYTF
TRBV14	TRBD1	TRBJ2-7	few	TGTGCCAGCAGCCAACCCGGGACAGGACCCTACGAGCAGTACTTC	CASSQPGTGPYEQYF
TRBV18	NA	TRBJ1-5	once	TGTGCCAGCTCACCCGGGGACAATCAGCCCCAGCATTTT	CASSPGDNQPQHF
TRBV10-3	NA	TRBJ2-3	NA	TGTGCCATCAGTGAGTTTGGAGAGACTAGCACAGATACGCAGTATTTT	CAISEFGETSTDTQYF
TRBV15	TRBD1	TRBJ1-5	NA	TGTGCCACCAGCAGAGGCACATCACCTCGGGACAGGTCTAGCAATCAGCCCCAGCATTTT	CATSRGTSPRDRSSNQPQHF
TRBV6-5	TRBD2	TRBJ2-1	NA	TGTGCCAGCAGTTACACTAGCGGGGGCCGGAATGAGCAGTTCTTC	CASSYTSGGRNEQFF
TRBV27	NA	TRBJ1-1	NA	TGTGCCAGCAGTTTAGGGTTTCGGAGACAGCCGAACACTGAAGCTTTCTTT	CASSLGFRRQPNTEAFF
TRBV30	NA	TRBJ1-1	NA	TGTGCCTGGAGCAGATCAGGGGACACTGAAGCTTTCTTT	CAWSRSGDTEAFF
TRBV15	NA	TRBJ1-4	NA	TGTGCCACCAGCACTTCACCGGGAGCTAATGAAAAACTGTTTTTT	CATSTSPGANEKLFF
TRBV15	TRBD1	TRBJ1-2	once	TGTGCCACCAGCGGTAGGGACAGGGGAAACTATGGCTACACCTTC	CATSGRDRGNYGYTF
TRBV6-5	NA	TRBJ1-5	NA	TGTGCCAGCAGTCGCTTGGGACCGTCGGGGGAGCCCCAGCATTTT	CASSRLGPSGEPQHF
TRBV20-1	TRBD1	TRBJ1-2	NA	TGCAGTGCGAGTACGGGACAGGGGAGAGGCTACACCTTC	CSASTGQGRGYTF
TRBV3-1/TRBV3-2	NA	TRBJ1-3	NA	TGTGCCAGCAGCCCCACCCAGGGCTCTGGAAACACCATATATTTT	CASSPTQGSGNTIYF
TRBV15	NA	TRBJ2-7	NA	TGTGCCACCAGCAGAGATATCTTCTCCGTATTCTCCGAGCAGTACTTC	CATSRDIFSVFSEQYF
TRBV7-8	NA	TRBJ2-7	few	TGTGCCAGCAGCCCCTCCTACGAGCAGTACTTC	CASSPSYEQYF
TRBV11-3	TRBD1	TRBJ1-1	NA	TGTGCCAGCAGCCCAGGGACAGGGGGCGGCACTGAAGCTTTCTTT	CASSPGTGGGTEAFF
TRBV7-6	TRBD2	TRBJ2-7	NA	TGTGCCAGCAGCTTGCGTCCTCTACTAGCGTCTAACTACGAGCAGTACTTC	CASSLRPLLASNYEQYF
TRBV6-5	NA	TRBJ1-5	few	TGTGCCAGCAGTACCCAGGGTGATCAGCCCCAGCATTTT	CASSTQGDQPQHF
TRBV10-3	NA	TRBJ2-7	NA	TGTGCCATCAGTGATACTACATACGAGCAGTACTTC	CAISDTTYEQYF
TRBV30	NA	TRBJ1-6	few	TGTGCCTGGGTTGGACAGTTAAATAATTCACCCCTCCACTTT	CAWVGQLNNSPLHF
TRBV18	TRBD1	TRBJ1-2	NA	TGTGCCAGCTCACTCACAGGGGACGTTAACTATGGCTACACCTTC	CASSLTGDVNYGYTF
TRBV10-3	NA	TRBJ2-5	NA	TGTGCCATCAGAAGGACCTCGGAGGGGCAAGAGACCCAGTACTTC	CAIRRTSEGQETQYF
TRBV19	NA	TRBJ1-2	NA	TGTGCCAGTACCCCAGGACAGATCAGAAACTATGGCTACACCTTC	CASTPGQIRNYGYTF
TRBV10-3	NA	TRBJ1-1	NA	TGTGCCATCAGTGAGCGGCGGGGACAAAAGAGGGACACTGAAGCTTTCTTT	CAISERRGQKRDTEAFF
TRBV7-2	NA	TRBJ2-3	NA	TGTGCCAGCAGGGCCGGGGGCCCAAATACGCAGTATTTT	CASRAGGPNTQYF